The source of this TCR beta chain is a study of blood T cell repertoires in COVID-19. At the level of the study: COVID-19 samples, acute and convalescent, were from the United States, Italy and Spain. Nucleic acid was either cDNA or gDNA, and it came from T cells, B-cell-depleted T cells, or PBMCs.

Original processing notes: By means of reference gene primer amplification, nucleated cell counts were estimated. This table comes from immunoSEQ multiplex PCR, and its TCRdb copy is limited to in-frame clones, with some not included. V and J calls and clone size are as listed in that table; D and trimming were resolved from the DNA. Among 70,000 to 75,000 clones, roughly nine tenths were seen once, and the ten largest hold under 6.5%. Trimming pared 6 bases from V and 4 bases from J, leaving 10 bases between. Germline V gene sequence: CDR1 MNHNY, CDR2 SVGAGI (reference sequence). This CDR3 contains 12 residues.

The chain recombines TRBV6-6 with TRBJ2-7, with a possible D match to TRBD1 (6 bases). This receptor was taken from a young woman with acute or convalescent COVID-19. Sequencing input: peripheral blood. CDR3: CASSHREYEQYF. DNA for the CDR3: TGTGCCAGCAGCCACAGGGAATACGAGCAGTACTTC.